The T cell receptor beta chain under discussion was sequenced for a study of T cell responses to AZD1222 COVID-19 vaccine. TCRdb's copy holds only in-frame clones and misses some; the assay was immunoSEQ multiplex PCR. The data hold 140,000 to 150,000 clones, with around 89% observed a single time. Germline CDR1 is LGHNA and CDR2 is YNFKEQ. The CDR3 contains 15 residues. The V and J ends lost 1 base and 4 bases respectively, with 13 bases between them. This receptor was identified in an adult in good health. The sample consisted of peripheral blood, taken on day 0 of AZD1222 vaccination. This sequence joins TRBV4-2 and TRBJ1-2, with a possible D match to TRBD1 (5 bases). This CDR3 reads CASSQGWDPRYGYTF. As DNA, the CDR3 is TGTGCCAGCAGCCAAGGCTGGGACCCACGCTATGGCTACACCTTC.